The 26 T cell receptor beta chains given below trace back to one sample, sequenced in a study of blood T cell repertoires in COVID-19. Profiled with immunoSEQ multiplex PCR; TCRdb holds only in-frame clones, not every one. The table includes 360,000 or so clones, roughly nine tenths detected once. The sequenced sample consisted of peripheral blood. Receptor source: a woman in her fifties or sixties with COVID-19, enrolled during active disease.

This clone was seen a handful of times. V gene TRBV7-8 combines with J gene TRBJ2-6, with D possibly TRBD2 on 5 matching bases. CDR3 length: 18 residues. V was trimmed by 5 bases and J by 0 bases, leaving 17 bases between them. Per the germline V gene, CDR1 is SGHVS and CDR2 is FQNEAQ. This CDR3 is CASSASERPSSGANVLTF. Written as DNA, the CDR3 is TGTGCCAGCAGCGCAAGCGAGCGGCCCAGCTCTGGGGCCAACGTCCTGACTTTC.

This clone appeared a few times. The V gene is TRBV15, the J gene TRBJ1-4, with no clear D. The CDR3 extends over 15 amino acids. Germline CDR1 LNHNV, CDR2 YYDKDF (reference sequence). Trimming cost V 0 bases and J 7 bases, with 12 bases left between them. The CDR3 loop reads CATSRDPQGLEKLFF. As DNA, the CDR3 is TGTGCCACCAGCAGAGATCCCCAAGGACTTGAAAAACTGTTTTTT.

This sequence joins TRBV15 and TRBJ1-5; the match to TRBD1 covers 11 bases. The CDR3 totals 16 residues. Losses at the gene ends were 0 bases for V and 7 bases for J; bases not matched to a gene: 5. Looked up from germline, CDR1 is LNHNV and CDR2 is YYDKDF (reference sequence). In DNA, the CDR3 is TGTGCCACCAGCAGAGATGGACAGGGGGCAAAACAGCCCCAGCATTTT. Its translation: CATSRDGQGAKQPQHF.

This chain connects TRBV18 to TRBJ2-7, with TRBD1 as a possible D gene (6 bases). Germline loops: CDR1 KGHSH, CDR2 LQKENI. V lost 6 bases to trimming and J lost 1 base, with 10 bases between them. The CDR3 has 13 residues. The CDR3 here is CASSRDTSYEQYF. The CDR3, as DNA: TGTGCCAGCTCCCGGGACACATCCTACGAGCAGTACTTC.

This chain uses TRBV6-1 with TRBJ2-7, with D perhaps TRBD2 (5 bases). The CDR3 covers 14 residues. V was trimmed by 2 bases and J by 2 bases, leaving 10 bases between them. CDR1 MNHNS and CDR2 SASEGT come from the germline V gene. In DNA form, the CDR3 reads TGTGCCAGCAGTGAAAGTAGTAGCGCCTACGAGCAGTACTTC. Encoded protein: CASSESSSAYEQYF.

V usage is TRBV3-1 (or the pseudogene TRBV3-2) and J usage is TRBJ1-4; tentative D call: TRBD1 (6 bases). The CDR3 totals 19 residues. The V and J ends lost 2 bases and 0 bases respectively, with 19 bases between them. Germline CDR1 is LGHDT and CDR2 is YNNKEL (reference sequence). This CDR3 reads CASSQSWGPEDATNEKLFF. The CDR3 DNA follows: TGTGCCAGCAGCCAATCTTGGGGGCCAGAGGATGCAACTAATGAAAAACTGTTTTTT.

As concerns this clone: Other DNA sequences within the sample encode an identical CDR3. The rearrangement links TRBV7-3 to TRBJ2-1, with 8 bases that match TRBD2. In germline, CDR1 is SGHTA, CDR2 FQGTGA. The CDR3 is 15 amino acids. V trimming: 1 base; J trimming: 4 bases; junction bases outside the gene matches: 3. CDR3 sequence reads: CASSLSGGRYNEQFF. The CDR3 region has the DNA TGTGCCAGCAGCTTAAGCGGGGGGAGGTACAATGAGCAGTTCTTC. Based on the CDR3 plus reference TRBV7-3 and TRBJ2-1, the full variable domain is GAGVSQTPSNKVTEKGKYVELRCDPISGHTALYWYRQSLGQGPEFLIYFQGTGAADDSGLPNDRFFAVRPEGSVSTLKIQRTERGDSAVYLCASSLSGGRYNEQFFGPGTRLTVL.

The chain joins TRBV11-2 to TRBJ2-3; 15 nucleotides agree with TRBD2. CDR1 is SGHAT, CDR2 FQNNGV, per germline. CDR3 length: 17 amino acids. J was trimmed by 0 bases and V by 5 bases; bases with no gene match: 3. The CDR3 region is CASSLGLAGGSTDTQYF. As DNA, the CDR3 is TGTGCCAGCAGCCTAGGACTAGCGGGGGGGAGCACAGATACGCAGTATTTT.

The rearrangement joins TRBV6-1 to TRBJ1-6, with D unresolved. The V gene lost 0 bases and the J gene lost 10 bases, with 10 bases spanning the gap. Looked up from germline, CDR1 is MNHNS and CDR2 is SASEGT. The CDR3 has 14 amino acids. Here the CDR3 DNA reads TGTGCCAGCAGTGAAGCCCCCCCAGCGTCACCCCTCCACTTT. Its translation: CASSEAPPASPLHF.

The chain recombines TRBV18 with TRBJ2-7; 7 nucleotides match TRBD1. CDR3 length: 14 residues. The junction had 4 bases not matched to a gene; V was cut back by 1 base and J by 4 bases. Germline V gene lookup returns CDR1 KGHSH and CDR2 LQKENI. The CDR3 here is CASSPQGAAYEQYF. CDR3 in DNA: TGTGCCAGCTCACCACAGGGGGCGGCTTACGAGCAGTACTTC.

CDR3 protein: CASSRTQNHQPQHF. CDR3 DNA: TGTGCCAGCAGTCGTACTCAAAACCATCAGCCCCAGCATTTT. This chain links TRBV6-2 or TRBV6-3 with TRBJ1-5, with D unresolved. Germline CDR1 MNHEY, CDR2 SVGEGT. V lost 5 bases and J lost 5, with 13 bases in between. The CDR3 has 14 residues.

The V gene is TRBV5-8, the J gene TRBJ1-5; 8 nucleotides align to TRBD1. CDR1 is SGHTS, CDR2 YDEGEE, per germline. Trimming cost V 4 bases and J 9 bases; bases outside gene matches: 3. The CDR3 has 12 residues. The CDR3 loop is CASSGTGRPQHF. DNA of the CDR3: TGTGCCAGCAGCGGGACAGGCAGGCCCCAGCATTTT. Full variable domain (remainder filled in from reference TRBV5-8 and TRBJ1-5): EAGVTQSPTHLIKTRGQQATLRCSPISGHTSVYWYQQALGLGLQFLLWYDEGEERNRGNFPPRFSGRQFPNYSSELNVNALELEDSALYLCASSGTGRPQHFGDGTRLSIL.

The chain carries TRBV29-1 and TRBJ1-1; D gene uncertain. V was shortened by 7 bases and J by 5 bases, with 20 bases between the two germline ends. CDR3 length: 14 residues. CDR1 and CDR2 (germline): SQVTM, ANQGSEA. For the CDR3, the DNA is TGCAGCGCATTGTCGGCAGGCGCTAAAACTGAAGCTTTCTTT. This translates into CSALSAGAKTEAFF.

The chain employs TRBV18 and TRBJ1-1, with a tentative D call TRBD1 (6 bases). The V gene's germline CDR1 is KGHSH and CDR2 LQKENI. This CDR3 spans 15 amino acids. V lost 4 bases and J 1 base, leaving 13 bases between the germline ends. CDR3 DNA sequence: TGTGCCAGCTCACTCGGACAGATTTCGAACACTGAAGCTTTCTTT. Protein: CASSLGQISNTEAFF.

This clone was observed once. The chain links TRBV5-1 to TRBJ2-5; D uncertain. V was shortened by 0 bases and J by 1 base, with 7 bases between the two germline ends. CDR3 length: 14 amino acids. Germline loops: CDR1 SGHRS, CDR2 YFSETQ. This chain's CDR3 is CASSLASRQETQYF. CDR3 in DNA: TGCGCCAGCAGCTTGGCCTCGCGCCAAGAGACCCAGTACTTC.

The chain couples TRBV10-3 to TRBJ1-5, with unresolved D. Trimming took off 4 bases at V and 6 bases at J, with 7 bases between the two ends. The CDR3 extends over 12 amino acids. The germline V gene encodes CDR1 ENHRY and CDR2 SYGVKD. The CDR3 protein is CAISAGSQPQHF. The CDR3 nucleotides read TGTGCCATCAGTGCGGGGAGTCAGCCCCAGCATTTT.

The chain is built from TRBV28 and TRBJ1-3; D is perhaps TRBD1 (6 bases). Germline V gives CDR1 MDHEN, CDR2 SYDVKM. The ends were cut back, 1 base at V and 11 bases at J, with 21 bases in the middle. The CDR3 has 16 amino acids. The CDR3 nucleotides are TGTGCCAGCAGTTTATCCCAGCAGACAGCGAAGGGGGCCATATATTTT. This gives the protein CASSLSQQTAKGAIYF.

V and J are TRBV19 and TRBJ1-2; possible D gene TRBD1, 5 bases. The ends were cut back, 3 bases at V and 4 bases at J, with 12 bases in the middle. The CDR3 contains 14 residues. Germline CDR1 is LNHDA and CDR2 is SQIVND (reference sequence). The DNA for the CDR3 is TGTGCCAGTAGTATGCAGGGTAAGGGCTATGGCTACACCTTC. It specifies CASSMQGKGYGYTF.

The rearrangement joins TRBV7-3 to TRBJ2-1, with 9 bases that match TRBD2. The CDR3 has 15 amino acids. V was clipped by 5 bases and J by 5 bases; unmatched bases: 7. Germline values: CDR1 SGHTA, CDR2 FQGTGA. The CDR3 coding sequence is TGTGCCAGCAGCCCCCAGCGGGGGGTTAACAATGAGCAGTTCTTC. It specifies CASSPQRGVNNEQFF.

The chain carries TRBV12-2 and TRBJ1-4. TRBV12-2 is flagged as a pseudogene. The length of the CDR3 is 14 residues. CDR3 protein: CASPVVGEDGKLFF. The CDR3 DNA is TGTGCAAGTCCCGTAGTAGGGGAGGACGGAAAACTGTTTTTT.

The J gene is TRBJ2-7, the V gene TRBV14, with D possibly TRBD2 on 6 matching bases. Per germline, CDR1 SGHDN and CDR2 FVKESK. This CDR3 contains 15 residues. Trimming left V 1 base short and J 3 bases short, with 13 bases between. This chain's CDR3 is CASSQVGTGGYEQYF. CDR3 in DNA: TGTGCCAGCAGCCAAGTGGGGACTGGGGGCTACGAGCAGTACTTC.

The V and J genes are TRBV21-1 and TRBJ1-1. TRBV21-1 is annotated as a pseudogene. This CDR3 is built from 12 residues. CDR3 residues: CASSKRDTEAFF. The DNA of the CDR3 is TGTGCCAGCAGCAAACGGGACACTGAAGCTTTCTTT.

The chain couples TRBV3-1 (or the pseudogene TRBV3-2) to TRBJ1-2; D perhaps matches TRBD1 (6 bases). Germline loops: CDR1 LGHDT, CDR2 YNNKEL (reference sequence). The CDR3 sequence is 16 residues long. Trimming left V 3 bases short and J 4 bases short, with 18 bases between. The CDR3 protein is CASSQDTADRIYGYTF. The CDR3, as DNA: TGTGCCAGCAGCCAGGACACCGCGGACAGAATCTATGGCTACACCTTC.

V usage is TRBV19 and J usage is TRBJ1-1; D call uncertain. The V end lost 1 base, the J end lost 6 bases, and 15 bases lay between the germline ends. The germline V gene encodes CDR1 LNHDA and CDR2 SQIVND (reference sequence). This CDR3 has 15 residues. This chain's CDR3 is CASSIVPGIRAEAFF. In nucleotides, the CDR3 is TGTGCCAGTAGTATAGTGCCGGGGATAAGGGCTGAAGCTTTCTTT.

The CDR3 DNA reads TGTGCCAGCAGACACAGGGATAACATGAACACTGAAGCTTTCTTT. Protein: CASRHRDNMNTEAFF. The V gene is TRBV3-1 (or the pseudogene TRBV3-2), the J gene TRBJ1-1; D possibly corresponds to TRBD1 (6 bases). Between the trimmed V and J ends, which lost 6 bases and 0 bases, there was a span of 14 bases. The CDR3 runs 15 residues. Germline V gene sequence: CDR1 LGHDT, CDR2 YNNKEL (reference sequence).

The CDR3 DNA reads TGTGCCACCAGCAGAGATCCCGGGAAACAAGAGACCCAGTACTTC. Translating it yields CATSRDPGKQETQYF. The rearrangement links TRBV15 to TRBJ2-5; possible D gene TRBD2, 5 bases. V was shortened by 0 bases and J by 2 bases, with 10 bases between the two germline ends. CDR3 length equals 15 residues. The V gene's germline CDR1 is LNHNV and CDR2 YYDKDF (reference sequence). Drawing the rest from reference TRBV15 and TRBJ2-5, the complete variable domain is DAMVIQNPRYQVTQFGKPVTLSCSQTLNHNVMYWYQQKSSQAPKLLFHYYDKDFNNEADTPDNFQSRRPNTSFCFLDIRSPGLGDTAMYLCATSRDPGKQETQYFGPGTRLLVL.